The 5 T cell receptor beta chains below come from one sample, sequenced in a study of T cells in localized non-small cell lung cancer. Here immunoSEQ multiplex PCR was the method, and the copy in TCRdb shows in-frame clones only, minus some. The table has approximately 41,000 clones, more than 70% seen once. This specimen consisted of peripheral blood, obtained before any cancer treatment. The origin of the receptors is a female donor at least 60 years old with stage I squamous cell lung carcinoma.

The gene calls are TRBV9 and TRBJ2-3, with a possible D match to TRBD2 (5 bases). With 3 bases removed from V and 6 bases from J, the gap between germline ends came to 5 bases. This CDR3 is 11 amino acids long. The germline gives CDR1 SGDLS, CDR2 YYNGEE. The CDR3, as DNA: TGTGCCAGCAGCGGGAGGGATACGCAGTATTTT. Translating it yields CASSGRDTQYF.

This chain links TRBV29-1 with TRBJ1-1; D not certain. CDR1 and CDR2 (germline): SQVTM, ANQGSEA. CDR3 length: 12 residues. Trimming left V 7 bases short and J 5 bases short, with 14 bases between. CDR3 loop: CSEDGPATEAFF. The CDR3 DNA follows: TGCAGCGAGGACGGTCCTGCGACTGAAGCTTTCTTT.

The J gene is TRBJ1-3, the V gene TRBV7-6; maybe TRBD1 (6 bases). V was clipped by 1 base and J by 3 bases, with 13 bases between them. CDR3 length: 16 residues. Germline loops: CDR1 SGHVS, CDR2 FNYEAQ. The CDR3 protein is CASSLGGGFGGNTIYF. CDR3 DNA: TGTGCCAGCAGCTTAGGAGGGGGATTTGGTGGAAACACCATATATTTT.

By share of the sample, this clone is medium-sized (0.01 to 0.1%). The chain recombines TRBV27 with TRBJ2-7, with 8 bases matching TRBD1. J was trimmed by 0 bases and V by 9 bases; bases with no gene match: 7. Germline V gene lookup returns CDR1 MNHEY and CDR2 SMNVEV (reference sequence). The CDR3 length is 14 residues. This CDR3 reads CASWGQASSYEQYF. CDR3 sequence (DNA): TGTGCCAGTTGGGGACAGGCTAGCTCCTACGAGCAGTACTTC.

The chain combines TRBV27 with TRBJ2-3, with 7 bases matching TRBD1. The CDR3 is 15 residues long. Germline V gene sequence: CDR1 MNHEY, CDR2 SMNVEV (reference sequence). V shed 2 bases and J 0 bases; nucleotides not matched to a gene: 2. CDR3 loop: CASSLGTVSTDTQYF. Written as DNA, the CDR3 is TGTGCCAGCAGTTTAGGGACAGTTAGCACAGATACGCAGTATTTT.